These 24 T cell receptor beta chains share one sample of origin, sequenced in a study of post-analysis software for immune sequencing data. Their target antigens are unknown. Unique molecular identifiers were carried by the TCR beta cDNA libraries. TCRdb called the PCR reads again in MiXCR, with one record for every CDR3 protein. In the table there are 550,000 to 700,000 distinct CDR3 sequences, roughly 47% of which are singletons. Study-level findings and limits: There were roughly 5 TRBV segments more frequent in patients than controls, and TRBV5-6, TRBV5-1 and TRBV20-1 were among them.

Material: blood. These receptors all stem from a girl aged 5-17 years with multiple sclerosis.

This clonotype was counted only a few times. The rearrangement uses TRBV25-1 and TRBJ2-3; D may be TRBD2 (5 bases). Per germline, CDR1 MGHDK and CDR2 SYGVNS. The CDR3 totals 18 residues. Trimming took 1 base from V and 2 from J, leaving 19 bases between them. Written as DNA, the CDR3 is TGTGCCAGCAGTGAATCTGTAACGGGGTACCCCTACACAGATACGCAGTATTTT. Translating it yields CASSESVTGYPYTDTQYF.

The V gene is TRBV29-1, the J gene TRBJ2-2; D is perhaps TRBD1 (5 bases). Germline V CDR1 and CDR2: SQVTM, ANQGSEA. The CDR3 is 12 amino acids. V lost 7 bases and J lost 8, with 14 bases in between. CDR3: CSAPRGGGELFF. The CDR3 DNA is TGCAGCGCCCCAAGGGGTGGGGGGGAGCTGTTTTTT.

The gene calls are TRBV28 and TRBJ1-1; no clear D gene. Germline loops: CDR1 MDHEN, CDR2 SYDVKM. Trimming pared 6 bases from V and 2 bases from J, leaving 10 bases between. This CDR3 comprises 13 residues. This CDR3 reads CASRFHGNTEAFF. The CDR3 bases are TGTGCCAGCAGGTTCCACGGAAACACTGAAGCTTTCTTT.

The rearrangement joins TRBV25-1 to TRBJ2-5, with 7 bases matching TRBD2. The J segment lost 2 bases and the V segment lost 2 bases, leaving 8 bases of the junction unmatched. The CDR3 is made up of 16 amino acids. Germline CDR1 reads MGHDK; CDR2 reads SYGVNS. This CDR3 reads CASSEELAASQETQYF. CDR3 nucleotide sequence: TGTGCCAGCAGTGAAGAGCTAGCGGCTTCACAAGAGACCCAGTACTTC.

V and J are TRBV12-3 or TRBV12-4 and TRBJ2-4; 10 bases align to TRBD2. The last part of the DNA fits TRBJ2-7 better; the J call may be wrong. CDR3 length equals 17 residues. DNA of the CDR3: TGTGCCAGCAGTTTTGGAGCGGGAGGGCCGATTTCCTACGAGCAGTACTTC. Translation gives CASSFGAGGPISYEQYF.

In this sample, this clonotype turned up a few times. The genes are TRBV24-1 and TRBJ2-5, with D possibly being TRBD1 (7 bases). Deletions cut 3 bases from V and 0 bases from J, with 16 bases between. The CDR3 consists of 17 residues. Germline V gives CDR1 KGHDR, CDR2 SFDVKD. The CDR3 bases are TGTGCCACCAGTGATAGCATGGCAGGGGGGCACCAAGAGACCCAGTACTTC. Its translation: CATSDSMAGGHQETQYF.

The sample holds a few counts of this clonotype. The chain links TRBV7-2 to TRBJ2-7, with a tentative D call TRBD1 (5 bases). This CDR3 comprises 15 residues. CDR1 and CDR2 (germline): SGHTA, FQGNSA. Trimming cost V 1 base and J 4 bases, with 14 bases left between them. CDR3 protein: CASSLGNPQGYEQYF. The DNA of the CDR3 is TGTGCCAGCAGCTTAGGTAACCCCCAGGGTTACGAGCAGTACTTC.

This clonotype was counted a few times. The chain employs TRBV29-1 and TRBJ2-5, with D perhaps TRBD1 (5 bases). The V end was cut by 6 bases, the J end by 5 bases, with 13 bases between. The CDR3 is made up of 12 amino acids. CDR1 and CDR2 from the germline V gene are SQVTM and ANQGSEA. CDR3 coding DNA: TGCAGCGTGAAAAGGGCAGGGGAGACCCAGTACTTC. Protein product: CSVKRAGETQYF.

The CDR3 bases are TGTGCCAGCAGTCCGAGAGTGCGAGCGGCATTCAGCGAAGCTTTCTTT. Translation gives CASSPRVRAAFSEAFF. This chain uses TRBV6-5 with TRBJ1-1; D gene unclear. Germline loops: CDR1 MNHEY, CDR2 SVGAGI. The CDR3 is made up of 16 amino acids. Trimming removed 5 bases at V and 8 bases at J, with 24 bases between.

This clonotype was counted between two and nine times. The V and J genes are TRBV4-1 and TRBJ2-1, with D perhaps matching TRBD2 (5 bases). This CDR3 has 16 amino acids. CDR1 is MGHRA and CDR2 is YSYEKL in the germline V gene. V was cut by 2 bases and J by 3 bases, with 14 bases left in between. CDR3 in amino acids: CASSQPGRTFYNEQFF. For the CDR3, the DNA is TGCGCCAGCAGCCAACCCGGAAGGACTTTCTACAATGAGCAGTTCTTC.

This chain links TRBV21-1 with TRBJ1-2; TRBD1, the table's D call, was not compared with the DNA. TRBV21-1 corresponds to a pseudogene. The CDR3 loop spans 18 amino acids. The CDR3 sequence is CASSKGDRGPQSNYGYTF. As DNA, the CDR3 is TGTGCCAGCAGCAAAGGAGACAGGGGACCTCAATCTAACTATGGCTACACCTTC.

This clonotype was seen once. The J gene is TRBJ2-4, the V gene TRBV6-1; D is uncertain. The V gene lost 8 bases and the J gene lost 3 bases, with 17 bases spanning the gap. This CDR3 is built from 15 residues. Germline V gene sequence: CDR1 MNHNS, CDR2 SASEGT. The CDR3 protein is CASVSQGYGKNIQYF. CDR3 sequence (DNA): TGTGCCAGCGTAAGTCAAGGGTACGGCAAAAACATTCAGTACTTC.

The chain is built from TRBV20-1 and TRBJ2-7; possibly TRBD2 for D (5 bases). The CDR3 consists of 11 residues. Germline lookup yields CDR1 DFQATT and CDR2 SNEGSKA (reference sequence). V was shortened by 6 bases and J by 4 bases, with 10 bases between the two germline ends. In DNA, the CDR3 is TGCAGTGCCAAACGGGGTTACGAGCAGTACTTC. It encodes CSAKRGYEQYF.

V and J are TRBV12-3 or TRBV12-4 and TRBJ2-7; TRBD1 might be the D (5 bases). Trimming took off 2 bases at V and 0 bases at J, with 11 bases between the two ends. The CDR3 covers 15 residues. CDR3 nucleotides: TGTGCCAGCAGTTTAATGACAGTGAGCTCCTACGAGCAGTACTTC. It yields the protein CASSLMTVSSYEQYF.

This clonotype was seen a handful of times. The V gene is TRBV9, the J gene TRBJ2-1; 11 positions agree with TRBD2. The length of the CDR3 is 17 residues. Germline-derived CDR1 and CDR2 are SGDLS and YYNGEE. With 0 bases clipped from V and 10 bases from J, the junction kept 12 bases outside the gene matches. In DNA form, the CDR3 reads TGTGCCAGCAGCGTAGCCGACTTACTAGCGGGAGTGCGGGAGCAGTTCTTC. The encoded protein is CASSVADLLAGVREQFF.

The chain combines TRBV5-1 with TRBJ2-1; 15 bases map to TRBD2. Germline values: CDR1 SGHRS, CDR2 YFSETQ. This CDR3 contains 18 residues. Losses at the gene ends were 0 bases for V and 9 bases for J; bases not matched to a gene: 10. CDR3 loop: CASSLVGLAGGARVEQFF. The CDR3 nucleotides read TGCGCCAGCAGCTTGGTTGGACTAGCGGGGGGGGCCCGGGTTGAGCAGTTCTTC.

This clonotype came up a few times. The chain combines TRBV20-1 with TRBJ2-7; 14 nucleotides line up with TRBD2. The V segment lost 0 bases and the J segment 5 bases; nucleotides outside the gene matches: 3. In germline, CDR1 is DFQATT, CDR2 SNEGSKA (reference sequence). This CDR3 comprises 15 residues. As DNA, the CDR3 is TGCAGTGCTAGAGAGGGACTAGCGGGAGTACACGAGCAGTACTTC. This encodes CSAREGLAGVHEQYF.

The J gene is TRBJ2-5, the V gene TRBV12-3 or TRBV12-4, with 10 bases identical to TRBD2. The DNA end favors TRBJ2-7, so the J call may be wrong. The CDR3 contains 14 residues. The DNA for the CDR3 is TGTGCCAGCAGTCAGAGACTAGCGGGCTCCGAGCAGTACTTC. Translation gives CASSQRLAGSEQYF.

This chain links TRBV20-1 with TRBJ2-1, with a weak D call TRBD2 (5 bases). Germline V gene lookup returns CDR1 DFQATT and CDR2 SNEGSKA (reference sequence). Trimming cost V 8 bases and J 6 bases, with 20 bases left between them. CDR3 length: 14 amino acids. CDR3 in amino acids: CSSSWGANTNEQFF. CDR3 nucleotide sequence: TGCAGTTCCTCCTGGGGAGCCAACACCAATGAGCAGTTCTTC.

The chain is built from TRBV5-1 and TRBJ2-7, with D tentatively TRBD1 (5 bases). The CDR3 runs to 14 residues. V lost 4 bases and J lost 3, with 14 bases in between. CDR1 SGHRS and CDR2 YFSETQ come from the germline V gene. The CDR3 nucleotides are TGCGCCAGCAGCGGAAGGACACATCGCTACGAGCAGTACTTC. Protein sequence: CASSGRTHRYEQYF.

This clonotype occurred a few times. The chain couples TRBV7-8 to TRBJ2-3, with 9 bases fitting TRBD2. J gave up 10 bases and V 6 bases, and 11 bases lay outside the gene matches. The V gene's germline CDR1 is SGHVS and CDR2 FQNEAQ. The CDR3 spans 14 residues. The CDR3 is CASRRLAENQAQYF. Here the CDR3 DNA reads TGTGCCAGCAGGAGACTAGCGGAGAACCAGGCGCAGTATTTT.

The gene calls are TRBV3-1 and TRBJ2-7; D possibly matches TRBD1 or TRBD2 (6 bases each). The CDR3 has 13 residues. CDR1 is LGHDT and CDR2 is YNNKEL in the germline V gene (reference sequence). Trimming removed 11 bases from V and 2 bases from J, with 16 bases in between. CDR3 amino acids: CACGGTRPYEQYF. As DNA, the CDR3 is TGTGCCTGCGGCGGGACAAGACCCTACGAGCAGTACTTC.

The gene calls are TRBV29-1 and TRBJ1-4; D unresolved. The germline gives CDR1 SQVTM, CDR2 ANQGSEA. The CDR3 loop spans 10 amino acids. V was trimmed by 3 bases and J by 4 bases, leaving 0 bases between them. CDR3 DNA sequence: TGCAGCGTTGATAATGAAAAACTGTTTTTT. It encodes CSVDNEKLFF.

The chain has TRBV24-1 and TRBJ1-1, with TRBD1 matching 7 bases. The germline V gene encodes CDR1 KGHDR and CDR2 SFDVKD. CDR3 size: 15 residues. The trim removed 3 bases at V and 4 bases at J, leaving 7 bases unmatched. CDR3 sequence: CATSDPSTGSTEAFF. The CDR3 coding sequence is TGTGCCACCAGTGATCCCTCGACAGGGAGCACTGAAGCTTTCTTT.